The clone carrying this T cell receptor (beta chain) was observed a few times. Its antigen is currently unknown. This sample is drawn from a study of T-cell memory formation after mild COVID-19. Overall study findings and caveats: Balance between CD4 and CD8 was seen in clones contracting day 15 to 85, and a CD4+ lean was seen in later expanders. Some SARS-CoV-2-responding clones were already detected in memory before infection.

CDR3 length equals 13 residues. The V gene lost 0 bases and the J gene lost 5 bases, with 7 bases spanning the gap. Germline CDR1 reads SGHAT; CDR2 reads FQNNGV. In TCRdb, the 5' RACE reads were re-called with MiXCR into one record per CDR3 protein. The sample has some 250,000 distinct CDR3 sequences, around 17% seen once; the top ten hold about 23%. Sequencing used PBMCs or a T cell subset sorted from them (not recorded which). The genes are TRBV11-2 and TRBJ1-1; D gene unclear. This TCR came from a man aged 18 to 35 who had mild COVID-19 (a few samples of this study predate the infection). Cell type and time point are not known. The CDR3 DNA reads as TGTGCCAGCAGCTTAGATACTCCGACTGAAGCTTTCTTT. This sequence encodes CASSLDTPTEAFF.